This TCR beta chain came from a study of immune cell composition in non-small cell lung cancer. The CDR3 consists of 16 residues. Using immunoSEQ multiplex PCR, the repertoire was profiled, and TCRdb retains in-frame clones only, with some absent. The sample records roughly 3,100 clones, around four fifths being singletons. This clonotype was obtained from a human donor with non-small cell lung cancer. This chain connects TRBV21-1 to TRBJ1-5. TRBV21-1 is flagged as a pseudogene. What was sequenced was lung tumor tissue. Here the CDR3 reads CASSHQRVYSNQPQHF. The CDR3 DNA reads TGTGCCAGCAGCCACCAGAGGGTATATAGCAATCAGCCCCAGCATTTT.